This T cell receptor (beta chain) is from a study of control samples from healthy donors and cancer patients. Germline loops: CDR1 SNHLY, CDR2 FYNNEI. V lost 4 bases, J lost 2 bases, and 9 bases lay in between. The CDR3 contains 13 residues. Sequenced by immunoSEQ multiplex PCR; TCRdb stores in-frame clones only, minus some. The data contain about 44,000 clones, roughly 77% of them seen just once; the ten biggest clones take up roughly 18%. The rearrangement links TRBV2 to TRBJ2-7; possible D gene TRBD1, 5 bases. The TCR originated in a male donor with melanoma. Sequencing was performed on formalin-fixed, paraffin-embedded tissue. The CDR3 DNA follows: TGTGCCAGCAGTGGGCAGGGCCCCTACGAGCAGTACTTC. Amino acid sequence: CASSGQGPYEQYF.